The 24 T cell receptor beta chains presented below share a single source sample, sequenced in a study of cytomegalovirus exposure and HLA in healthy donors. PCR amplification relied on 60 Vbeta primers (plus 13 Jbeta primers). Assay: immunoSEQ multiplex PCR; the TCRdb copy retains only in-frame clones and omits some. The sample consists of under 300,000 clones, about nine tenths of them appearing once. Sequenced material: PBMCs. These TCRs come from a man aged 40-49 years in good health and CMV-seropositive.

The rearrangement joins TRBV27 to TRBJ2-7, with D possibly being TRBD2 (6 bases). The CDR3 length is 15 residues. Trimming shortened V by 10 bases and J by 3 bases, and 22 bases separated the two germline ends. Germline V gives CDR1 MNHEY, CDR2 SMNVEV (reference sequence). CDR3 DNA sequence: TGTGCCACCTGGCCCTTAGCGGATGGGGACTACGAGCAGTACTTC. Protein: CATWPLADGDYEQYF.

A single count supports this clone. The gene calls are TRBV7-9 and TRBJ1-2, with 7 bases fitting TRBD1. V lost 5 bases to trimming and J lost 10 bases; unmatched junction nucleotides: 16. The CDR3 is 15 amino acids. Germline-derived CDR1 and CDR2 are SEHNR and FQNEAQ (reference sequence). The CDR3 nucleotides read TGTGCCAGCAGCACCCGACAGGGCTCGCCTGTAGACTACACCTTC. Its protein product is CASSTRQGSPVDYTF.

CDR3 region: CASGFGTGARNTEAFF. The CDR3 bases are TGTGCTAGTGGTTTCGGGACAGGGGCTAGGAACACTGAAGCTTTCTTT. The V gene is TRBV12-5, the J gene TRBJ1-1; 10 bases align to TRBD1. Germline values: CDR1 LGHNT, CDR2 FRNRAP. This CDR3 comprises 16 residues. Germline trimming cut 3 bases from V and 1 base from J; bases unmatched to any gene: 5.

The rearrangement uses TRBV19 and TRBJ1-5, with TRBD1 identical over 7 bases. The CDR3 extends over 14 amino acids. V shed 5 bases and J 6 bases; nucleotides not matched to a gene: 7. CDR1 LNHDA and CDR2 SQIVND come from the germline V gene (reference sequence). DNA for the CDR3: TGTGCCAGTAGTGTAGGACAGGAGGTTCAGCCCCAGCATTTT. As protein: CASSVGQEVQPQHF.

The CDR3 loop is CASSQDAQDSTDTQYF. CDR3 nucleotides: TGCGCCAGCAGCCAAGATGCACAGGATAGCACAGATACGCAGTATTTT. V is TRBV4-1 and J is TRBJ2-3, with D perhaps matching TRBD1 (5 bases). V lost 0 bases to trimming and J lost 0 bases, with 10 bases between them. CDR3 length: 16 amino acids. The germline gives CDR1 MGHRA, CDR2 YSYEKL.

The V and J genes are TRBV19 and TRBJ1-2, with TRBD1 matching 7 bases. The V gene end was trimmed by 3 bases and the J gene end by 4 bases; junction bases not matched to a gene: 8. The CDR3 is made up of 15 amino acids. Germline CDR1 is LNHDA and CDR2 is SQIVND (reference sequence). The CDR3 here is CASSIPGQPVYGYTF. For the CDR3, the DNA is TGTGCCAGTAGTATCCCGGGACAGCCCGTCTATGGCTACACCTTC.

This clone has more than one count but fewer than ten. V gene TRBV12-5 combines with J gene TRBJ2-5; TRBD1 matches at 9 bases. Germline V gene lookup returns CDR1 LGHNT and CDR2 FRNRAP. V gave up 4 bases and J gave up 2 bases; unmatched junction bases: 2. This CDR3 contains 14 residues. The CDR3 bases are TGTGCTAGTGGTTCCGGGACAGGGCAAGAGACCCAGTACTTC. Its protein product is CASGSGTGQETQYF.

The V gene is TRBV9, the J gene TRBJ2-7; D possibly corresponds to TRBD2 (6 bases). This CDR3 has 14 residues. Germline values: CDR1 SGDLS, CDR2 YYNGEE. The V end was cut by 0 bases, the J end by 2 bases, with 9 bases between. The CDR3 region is CASSVGRAPYEQYF. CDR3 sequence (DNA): TGTGCCAGCAGCGTAGGGAGGGCCCCCTACGAGCAGTACTTC.

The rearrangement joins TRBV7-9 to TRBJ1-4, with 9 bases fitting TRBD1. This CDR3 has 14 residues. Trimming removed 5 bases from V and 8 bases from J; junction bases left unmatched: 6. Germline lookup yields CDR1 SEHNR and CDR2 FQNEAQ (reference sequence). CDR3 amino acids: CASSQGDRVEKLFF. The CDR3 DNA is TGTGCCAGCAGCCAAGGGGACAGGGTGGAAAAACTGTTTTTT.

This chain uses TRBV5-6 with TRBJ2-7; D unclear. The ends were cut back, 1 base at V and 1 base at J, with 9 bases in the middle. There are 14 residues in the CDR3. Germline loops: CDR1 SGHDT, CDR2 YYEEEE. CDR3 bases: TGTGCCAGCAGCTTGTTAGGCAGGTCCTACGAGCAGTACTTC. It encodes CASSLLGRSYEQYF.

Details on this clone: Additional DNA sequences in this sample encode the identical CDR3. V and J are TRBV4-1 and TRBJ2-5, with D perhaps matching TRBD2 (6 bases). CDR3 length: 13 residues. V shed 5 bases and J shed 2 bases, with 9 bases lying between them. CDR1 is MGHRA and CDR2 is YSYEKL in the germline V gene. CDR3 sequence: CASSRDSQETQYF. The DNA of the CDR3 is TGCGCCAGCAGCAGGGACTCGCAAGAGACCCAGTACTTC.

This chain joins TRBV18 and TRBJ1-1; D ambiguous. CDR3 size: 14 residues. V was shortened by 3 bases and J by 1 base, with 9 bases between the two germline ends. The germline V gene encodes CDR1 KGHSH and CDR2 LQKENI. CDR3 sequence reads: CASSPTIRNTEAFF. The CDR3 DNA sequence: TGTGCCAGCTCACCTACCATCAGGAACACTGAAGCTTTCTTT.

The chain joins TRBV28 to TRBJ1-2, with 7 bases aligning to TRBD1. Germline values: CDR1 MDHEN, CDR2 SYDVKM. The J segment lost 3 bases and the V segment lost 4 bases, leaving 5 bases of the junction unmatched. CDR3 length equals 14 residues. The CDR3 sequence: CASSSGGTHYGYTF. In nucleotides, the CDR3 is TGTGCCAGCAGTTCAGGGGGTACCCACTATGGCTACACCTTC.

The chain's CDR3 is CASSGTSVNEQYF. The DNA of the CDR3 is TGTGCCAGCTCCGGGACTAGCGTGAACGAGCAGTACTTC. The rearrangement joins TRBV2 to TRBJ2-7, with TRBD2 matching over 10 bases. V shed 8 bases, J shed 5 bases, and the junction held 6 bases outside the gene matches. This CDR3 spans 13 amino acids. Germline V gene sequence: CDR1 SNHLY, CDR2 FYNNEI. Based on the CDR3 plus reference TRBV2 and TRBJ2-7, the full variable domain is EPEVTQTPSHQVTQMGQEVILRCVPISNHLYFYWYRQILGQKVEFLVSFYNNEISEKSEIFDDQFSVERPDGSNFTLKIRSTKLEDSAMYFCASSGTSVNEQYFGPGTRLTVT.

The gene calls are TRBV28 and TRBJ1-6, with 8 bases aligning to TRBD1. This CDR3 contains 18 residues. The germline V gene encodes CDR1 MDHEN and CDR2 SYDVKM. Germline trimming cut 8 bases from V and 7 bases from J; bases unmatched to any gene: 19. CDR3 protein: CASVGRDERQGMNSPLHF. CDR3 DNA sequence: TGTGCCAGCGTTGGGAGGGACGAGCGACAGGGGATGAATTCACCCCTCCACTTT.

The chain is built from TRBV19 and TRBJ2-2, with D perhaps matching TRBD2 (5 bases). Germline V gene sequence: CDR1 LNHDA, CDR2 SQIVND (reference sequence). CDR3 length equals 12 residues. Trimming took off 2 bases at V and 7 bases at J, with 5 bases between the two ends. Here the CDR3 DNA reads TGTGCCAGTAGTATACGGGGCGGGGAGCTGTTTTTT. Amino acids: CASSIRGGELFF.

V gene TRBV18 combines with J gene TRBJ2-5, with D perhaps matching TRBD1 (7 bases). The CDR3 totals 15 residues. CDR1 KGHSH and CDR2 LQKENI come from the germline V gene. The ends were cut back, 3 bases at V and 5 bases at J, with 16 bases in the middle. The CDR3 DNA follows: TGTGCCAGCTCACCTAGGACAGGTGCGGGGGAGACCCAGTACTTC. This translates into CASSPRTGAGETQYF.

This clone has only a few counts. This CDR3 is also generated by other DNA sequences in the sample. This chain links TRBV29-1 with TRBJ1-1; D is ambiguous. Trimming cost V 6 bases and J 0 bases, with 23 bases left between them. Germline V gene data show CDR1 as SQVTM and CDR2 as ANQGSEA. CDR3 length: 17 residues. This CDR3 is CSVSTSGERHMNTEAFF. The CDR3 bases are TGCAGCGTGTCCACAAGTGGAGAACGGCATATGAACACTGAAGCTTTCTTT.

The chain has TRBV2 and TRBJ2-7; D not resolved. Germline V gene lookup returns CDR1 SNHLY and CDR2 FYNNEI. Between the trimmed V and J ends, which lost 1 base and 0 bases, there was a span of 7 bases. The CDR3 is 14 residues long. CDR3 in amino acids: CASSEGGSSYEQYF. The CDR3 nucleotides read TGTGCCAGCAGTGAAGGCGGTTCCTCCTACGAGCAGTACTTC.

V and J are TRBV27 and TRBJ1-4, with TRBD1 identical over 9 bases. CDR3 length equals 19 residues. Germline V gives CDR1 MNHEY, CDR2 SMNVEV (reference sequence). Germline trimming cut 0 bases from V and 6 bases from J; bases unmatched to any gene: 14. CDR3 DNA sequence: TGTGCCAGCAGTTTATCGGAACGGGACAGGGTCCGTCTACATGAAAAACTGTTTTTT. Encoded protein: CASSLSERDRVRLHEKLFF.

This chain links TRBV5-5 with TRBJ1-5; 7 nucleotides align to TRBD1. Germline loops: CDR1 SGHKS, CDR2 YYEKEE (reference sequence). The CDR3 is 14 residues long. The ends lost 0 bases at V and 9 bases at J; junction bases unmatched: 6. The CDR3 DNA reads TGTGCCAGCAGCTTGGGACAGGGTCCGCGGCCCCAGCATTTT. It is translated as CASSLGQGPRPQHF. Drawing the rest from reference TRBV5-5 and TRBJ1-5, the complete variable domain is DAGVTQSPTHLIKTRGQQVTLRCSPISGHKSVSWYQQVLGQGPQFIFQYYEKEERGRGNFPDRFSARQFPNYSSELNVNALLLGDSALYLCASSLGQGPRPQHFGDGTRLSIL.

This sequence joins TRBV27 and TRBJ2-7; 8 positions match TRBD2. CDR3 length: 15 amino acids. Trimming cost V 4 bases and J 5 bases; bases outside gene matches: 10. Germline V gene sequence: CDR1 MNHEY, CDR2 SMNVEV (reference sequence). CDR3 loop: CASSSLSGSIHEQYF. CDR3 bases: TGTGCCAGCAGTTCACTCAGCGGGAGTATCCACGAGCAGTACTTC.

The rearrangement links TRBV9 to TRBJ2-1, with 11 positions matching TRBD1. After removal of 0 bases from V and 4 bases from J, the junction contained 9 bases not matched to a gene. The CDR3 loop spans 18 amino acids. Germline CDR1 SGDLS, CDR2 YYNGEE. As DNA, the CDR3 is TGTGCCAGCAGCGTAGCAGGGGGGACAGGGGGATTTTACAATGAGCAGTTCTTC. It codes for CASSVAGGTGGFYNEQFF.

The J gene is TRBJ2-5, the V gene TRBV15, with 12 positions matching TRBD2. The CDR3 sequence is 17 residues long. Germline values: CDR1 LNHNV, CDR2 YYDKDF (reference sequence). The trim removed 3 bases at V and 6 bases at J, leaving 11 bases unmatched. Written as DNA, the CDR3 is TGTGCCACCAGCAGGGAAGTGACTAGCGGGAGTATAAAGACCCAGTACTTC. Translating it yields CATSREVTSGSIKTQYF.